This T cell receptor (beta chain) was retrieved from a study of blood T cells in healthy people across ages. A note on this clonotype: The target antigen is unknown.

The CDR3 is 16 residues long. Trimming took 0 bases from V and 6 from J; bases not matched to a gene: 4. In germline, CDR1 is MNHEY, CDR2 SVGAGI. Study results and caveats: The unknown donor CMV status may have confounded expanded clonotype changes. Naive CD4+ cell counts and diversity both ran higher in long-lived than in aged donors. Naive and antigen-experienced cells were not separated, limiting conclusive comparison.

The authors ran a second PCR of about 6 to 11 cycles using a sample-barcoded 5' primer and a J-beta primer mix. Every sample produced at least 2.5 million CDR3-containing paired-end reads. MiXCR, applied by TCRdb to the 5' RACE reads, yields one record per CDR3 protein. The sample lists about 940,000 distinct CDR3 sequences, under 50% occurring once. Sequencing was performed on blood. This clonotype was obtained from a man aged 30 to 39 in good health. The V call is TRBV6-5, the J call TRBJ1-6; 8 bases fit TRBD1. CDR3 nucleotide sequence: TGTGCCAGCAGTTACTCGAACACAGGGGGTAATTCACCCCTCCACTTT. It specifies CASSYSNTGGNSPLHF.